Detailed here is one T cell receptor (beta chain). No antigen is known for it. The source of the sample is a study of post-analysis software for immune sequencing data. Points from the study as a whole: Versus controls, multiple sclerosis patients showed significantly lower diversity (normalized Chao1). A few TRBV segments, TRBV5-6, TRBV5-1 and TRBV20-1 among them, were found more frequent in patients than controls.

The authors incorporated unique molecular identifiers into the TCR beta cDNA libraries. Using its own MiXCR run on the PCR reads, TCRdb lists one record per CDR3 protein. The data hold 350,000 to 500,000 distinct CDR3 sequences, with 35% to 45% observed a single time. The CDR3 loop spans 15 amino acids. Germline CDR1 LGHNA, CDR2 YSLEER. The V end lost 1 base, the J end lost 1 base, and 11 bases lay between the germline ends. The V call is TRBV4-3, the J call TRBJ2-7, with D unresolved. Sample: blood. The receptor was derived from a girl aged 2-10 years with multiple sclerosis. The CDR3 coding sequence is TGCGCCAGCAGCCAAGCTTGGGCCGGGTCCTACGAGCAGTACTTC. Amino acid sequence: CASSQAWAGSYEQYF.